These 8 T cell receptor beta chains were sequenced from one sample in a study of T cell changes during pregnancy in multiple sclerosis. TCRdb's table, derived via immunoSEQ multiplex PCR, lists solely in-frame clones and lacks some. The data hold over 70,000 clones, with 85% to 95% observed a single time. Source: peripheral blood, taken in the third trimester of pregnancy. The origin of the receptors is a female donor in good health, enrolled as a control in a pregnancy study.

This chain connects TRBV4-1 to TRBJ1-2, with a possible D match to TRBD1 (6 bases). The CDR3 length is 15 residues. Trimming removed 1 base at V and 2 bases at J, with 11 bases between. Germline CDR1 reads MGHRA; CDR2 reads YSYEKL. In nucleotides, the CDR3 is TGCGCCAGCAGCCAAGTGCAGGGGCAAAACTATGGCTACACCTTC. This sequence encodes CASSQVQGQNYGYTF.

The chain has TRBV5-1 and TRBJ2-7; D gene uncertain. V was trimmed by 0 bases and J by 5 bases, leaving 6 bases between them. Per germline, CDR1 SGHRS and CDR2 YFSETQ. This CDR3 region has 12 residues. The CDR3 loop reads CASSLGLHEQYF. CDR3 sequence (DNA): TGCGCCAGCAGCTTGGGGCTTCACGAGCAGTACTTC.

This chain connects TRBV15 to TRBJ2-5, with a tentative D call TRBD1 (5 bases). In germline, CDR1 is LNHNV, CDR2 YYDKDF (reference sequence). The CDR3 spans 12 residues. V was trimmed by 8 bases and J by 0 bases, leaving 7 bases between them. The CDR3 DNA reads as TGTGCCACCCAGGGTTACCAAGAGACCCAGTACTTC. Its protein product is CATQGYQETQYF.

This chain joins TRBV19 and TRBJ2-7, with TRBD2 as a possible D gene (6 bases). The CDR3 spans 14 residues. The germline V gene has CDR1 LNHDA and CDR2 SQIVND (reference sequence). Between the trimmed V and J ends, which lost 4 bases and 0 bases, there was a span of 10 bases. CDR3 sequence: CASSNRRDSYEQYF. The CDR3 nucleotides read TGTGCCAGTAGTAACCGGCGGGACTCCTACGAGCAGTACTTC. Based on the CDR3 plus reference TRBV19 and TRBJ2-7, the full variable domain is DGGITQSPKYLFRKEGQNVTLSCEQNLNHDAMYWYRQDPGQGLRLIYYSQIVNDFQKGDIAEGYSVSREKKESFPLTVTSAQKNPTAFYLCASSNRRDSYEQYFGPGTRLTVT.

CDR3 nucleotide sequence: TGTGCCAGCAGCTTAGATCCGGGACAGGGAAACTACGAGCAGTACTTC. Its translation: CASSLDPGQGNYEQYF. This sequence joins TRBV7-9 and TRBJ2-7; TRBD1 matches 9 bases. There are 16 residues in the CDR3. V shed 1 base and J 3 bases; nucleotides not matched to a gene: 7. Germline CDR1 and CDR2: SEHNR and FQNEAQ (reference sequence).

This chain links TRBV27 with TRBJ1-5; D uncertain. This CDR3 is built from 15 residues. V dropped 0 bases and J dropped 5 bases, with 11 bases sitting between them. Germline V gene data show CDR1 as MNHEY and CDR2 as SMNVEV (reference sequence). CDR3 in amino acids: CASSLSAGRDQPQHF. In DNA, the CDR3 is TGTGCCAGCAGTTTATCAGCGGGAAGGGATCAGCCCCAGCATTTT.

This rearrangement joins TRBV5-1 to TRBJ1-1; 8 bases agree with TRBD1. The CDR3 has 15 amino acids. Germline CDR1 reads SGHRS; CDR2 reads YFSETQ. Trimming removed 1 base from V and 0 bases from J; junction bases left unmatched: 2. The CDR3 loop is CASSLTGQVNTEAFF. The CDR3 DNA reads TGCGCCAGCAGCTTGACGGGACAGGTGAACACTGAAGCTTTCTTT.

The chain links TRBV4-1 to TRBJ2-7; D uncertain. This CDR3 comprises 16 residues. V was clipped by 1 base and J by 2 bases, with 15 bases between them. Germline assignment: CDR1 MGHRA and CDR2 YSYEKL. The CDR3 DNA reads as TGCGCCAGCAGCCAAGTAATAGAGACACCCACCTACGAGCAGTACTTC. Amino acid sequence: CASSQVIETPTYEQYF.